Listed below are T cell receptor beta chains from one sample, sequenced in a study of control samples from healthy donors and cancer patients. Sequencing used immunoSEQ multiplex PCR; TCRdb keeps in-frame clones, though not all of them. The repertoire has 350,000 to 450,000 clones, over 75% of them found once; the top ten carry more than 6%. The sequenced sample was PBMCs. Every receptor here comes from a middle-aged man with head and neck cancer. Both conserved end residues are part of each CDR3. A D gene is named only where the DNA matches it firmly. Expanded clones get a size class; other rows say once, few or many, or leave the size out.

j_call	v_call	d_call	clone_size	cdr3_nt	cdr3_aa
TRBJ2-1	TRBV6-2/TRBV6-3	.	.	TGTGCCAGCAGCCCGCCCGGGACAAGGGACGATGAGCAGTTCTTC	CASSPPGTRDDEQFF
TRBJ2-1	TRBV28	TRBD1	.	TGTGCCAGCAGTTTATTCCCGGGACAGGGGGATCAAACCTACAATGAGCAGTTCTTC	CASSLFPGQGDQTYNEQFF
TRBJ1-5	TRBV11-2	.	.	TGTGCCAGCAGCTTAACGGGGAGCAATCAGCCCCAGCATTTT	CASSLTGSNQPQHF
TRBJ2-4	TRBV28	TRBD1	.	TGTGCCAGCAGTGATACGGTGACAGGGAACATTCAGTACTTC	CASSDTVTGNIQYF
TRBJ1-2	TRBV9	.	.	TGTGCCAGCAGCAAAACGTTGCGCTACACCTTC	CASSKTLRYTF
TRBJ2-3	TRBV7-8	.	.	TGTGCCAGCAGCTTAGGCAGCACAGATACGCAGTATTTT	CASSLGSTDTQYF
TRBJ2-5	TRBV7-9	TRBD1	.	TGTGCCAGCAGCTTGGGACAGGGGCAAGAGACCCAGTACTTC	CASSLGQGQETQYF
TRBJ2-1	TRBV7-8	.	.	TGTGCCAGCAGCCTCCGGGACTTAAGCTCCTACAATGAGCAGTTCTTC	CASSLRDLSSYNEQFF
TRBJ1-1	TRBV29-1	TRBD1	.	TGCAGCGTTGCCGACAGGGGAGGCGCTTTCTTT	CSVADRGGAFF
TRBJ1-2	TRBV4-1	.	.	TGCGCCAGCAGCCAAGGGCTCACAGGAAGGCCTAACTATGGCTACACCTTC	CASSQGLTGRPNYGYTF
TRBJ1-1	TRBV30	TRBD1	.	TGTGCCTGGTACAGTACGATTTTGGCAGGACAGGGAACTGAAGCTTTCTTT	CAWYSTILAGQGTEAFF
TRBJ2-7	TRBV2	TRBD1	.	TGTGCCAGCAGCCCGGGACAGGGCCCCTACGAGCAGTACTTC	CASSPGQGPYEQYF
TRBJ2-5	TRBV3-1/TRBV3-2	TRBD2	.	TGTGCCAGCAGCCTGAGCGGGAATCTTGAGACCCAGTACTTC	CASSLSGNLETQYF
TRBJ1-2	TRBV7-2	.	.	TGTGCCAGCAACCCAGGCGGGGACCGTACTGGCTACACCTTC	CASNPGGDRTGYTF
TRBJ2-1	TRBV5-1	.	few	TGCGCCAGCAGCTTTGACACCAGCTCCTACAATGAGCAGTTCTTC	CASSFDTSSYNEQFF
TRBJ1-2	TRBV6-5	.	once	TGTGCCAGCAGCTACTTGGACCTTAACTATGGCTACACCTTC	CASSYLDLNYGYTF
TRBJ1-5	TRBV28	.	.	TGTGCCAGCACCCTTTCAGTGGGTGGGGGACAGCCCCAGCATTTT	CASTLSVGGGQPQHF
TRBJ2-1	TRBV9	TRBD2	.	TGTGCCAGCAGCTTACAGACTAGCGGGGGACCCTACAATGAGCAGTTCTTC	CASSLQTSGGPYNEQFF
TRBJ1-5	TRBV15	TRBD1	.	TGTGCCACCAGCAGAGGGACAGGGGGCAATCAGCCCCAGCATTTT	CATSRGTGGNQPQHF
TRBJ1-1	TRBV25-1	.	once	TGTGCCAGCAGTGCGGGGGTGATAATGAACACTGAAGCTTTCTTT	CASSAGVIMNTEAFF
TRBJ2-2	TRBV15	.	.	TGTGCCACCAGCGGTGGACAGTCCGGGGAGCTGTTTTTT	CATSGGQSGELFF
TRBJ2-3	TRBV14	.	once	TGTGCCAGCAGCCAATCTTTCGCCACGCAGTATTTT	CASSQSFATQYF
TRBJ1-1	TRBV30	.	.	TGTGCCTGGAGTGTAAAGGGACCGAACACTGAAGTTTTCTTT	CAWSVKGPNTEVFF
TRBJ2-3	TRBV11-2	.	.	TGTGCCAGCAGCTTATCCTCCTTGAGGCGGGGACCGGATACGCAGTATTTT	CASSLSSLRRGPDTQYF
TRBJ2-5	TRBV7-9	TRBD2	.	TGTGCCAGCAGCTCTGCTAGCGGGGTAGAGACCCAGTACTTC	CASSSASGVETQYF
TRBJ2-7	TRBV11-2	.	.	.	CASSSWGQGSPANF
TRBJ1-5	TRBV9	.	.	TGTGCCAGCAGCGTAAATCAGCCCCAGCATTTT	CASSVNQPQHF
TRBJ2-1	TRBV13	.	.	TGTGCCAGCAGCTTAGGCCGACTCGAACAGACCTACAATGAGCAGTTCTTC	CASSLGRLEQTYNEQFF
TRBJ1-3	TRBV3-1/TRBV3-2	.	.	TGTGCCAGCAGCCAAGACGCGAACTCTGGAAACACCATATATTTT	CASSQDANSGNTIYF
TRBJ2-7	TRBV5-1	TRBD1	.	TGCGCCAGCAGCTTCTACTCAGGGGGCATCTCCTACGAGCAGTACTTC	CASSFYSGGISYEQYF
TRBJ1-1	TRBV7-2	.	once	TGTGCCAGCAGCTTAGCGCTTAGGGACACTGAAGCTTTCTTT	CASSLALRDTEAFF
TRBJ2-7	TRBV5-1	TRBD2	.	TGCGCCAGCAGCTTGGGGTCTAGCGGGAGTTACGAGCAGTACTTC	CASSLGSSGSYEQYF
TRBJ1-2	TRBV18	TRBD1	.	TGTGCCAGCTCACCTTACCGGACAGGGGATGGGTTTACGGGCTACACCTTC	CASSPYRTGDGFTGYTF
TRBJ2-2	TRBV10-1	.	.	TGCGCCAGCAGTGAACCTGGCCGGGAGCTGTTTTTT	CASSEPGRELFF
TRBJ1-1	TRBV4-3	.	.	TGCGCCAGCAGCCAAGATACGGGGGCAGGGGCTTTCTTT	CASSQDTGAGAFF
TRBJ1-1	TRBV11-2	.	.	TGTGCCAGCAGCTTAGACCTACTAATAGGGAACACTGAAGCTTTCTTT	CASSLDLLIGNTEAFF
TRBJ2-1	TRBV28	TRBD2	.	TGTGCCAGCAGTTTGAGACTAGCGGGACACCATCACATCTTC	CASSLRLAGHHHIF
TRBJ1-2	TRBV2	.	.	TGTGCCAGCAGTCCCAAGAGCTACACCTTC	CASSPKSYTF
TRBJ2-7	TRBV7-3	.	.	TGTGCCAGCAGCTTAACAGGGAACTCCTACGAGCAGTACTTC	CASSLTGNSYEQYF
TRBJ2-4	TRBV12-3/TRBV12-4	.	.	TGTGCCAGCAGCAAACTGGGGGCGGACATTCAGTACTTC	CASSKLGADIQYF
TRBJ1-6	TRBV4-1	.	.	TGCGCCAGCAGCCAACTTGGGGTAGTTGGTTCACCCCTCCACTTT	CASSQLGVVGSPLHF
TRBJ1-5	TRBV30	.	.	TGTGCCTGGAGTGATGGGGGTCAGCCCCAGCATTTT	CAWSDGGQPQHF
TRBJ1-6	TRBV27	TRBD1	.	TGTGCCAGCAGTTTTACCGGAGGACAGGGGATGGGGTCACCCCTCCACTTT	CASSFTGGQGMGSPLHF
TRBJ1-3	TRBV4-2	.	.	TGTGCCAGCAGCCATTCGACAGGTGGGCCAAACACCATATATTTT	CASSHSTGGPNTIYF
TRBJ2-2	TRBV27	.	.	TGTGCCACGAGGGGCGGGATCGCCGGGGAGCTGTTTTTT	CATRGGIAGELFF
TRBJ2-7	TRBV12-3/TRBV12-4	.	.	TGTGCCAGCACCCCGGGGAACGAGCAGTACTTC	CASTPGNEQYF
TRBJ1-2	TRBV30	.	.	TGTGCCTGGAGTGAGAGGGTGGACTATGGCTACACCTTC	CAWSERVDYGYTF
TRBJ2-5	TRBV11-3	TRBD2	.	TGTGCCAGCAGCCTCGGGGGGGGAGAGACCCAGTACTTC	CASSLGGGETQYF
TRBJ1-2	TRBV27	.	.	TGTGCCAGCAGTTTATGGCAGGGCTATGGCTACACCTTC	CASSLWQGYGYTF
TRBJ1-6	TRBV3-1/TRBV3-2	.	.	TGTGCCAGCAGCCAAGGGAGGAGCTCCTATAATTCACCCCTCCACTTT	CASSQGRSSYNSPLHF
TRBJ2-5	TRBV15	.	.	TGTGCCACCAGCAGAGGGGGGGCGGGGTTACAAGAGACCCAGTACTTC	CATSRGGAGLQETQYF
TRBJ2-7	TRBV27	.	.	TGTGCCAGCAGGGCACCCACAGGGAATACCTACGAGCAGTACTTC	CASRAPTGNTYEQYF
TRBJ1-1	TRBV5-1	.	.	TGCGCCAGCAGCTTCGCGGGAGAGAACACTGAAGCTTTCTTT	CASSFAGENTEAFF
TRBJ2-2	TRBV19	TRBD1	.	TGTGCCACTGGGGCCGGGACAGGGGGCAGGGGGGAGCTGTTTTTT	CATGAGTGGRGELFF
TRBJ1-5	TRBV27	.	.	TGTGCCAGCAGTTTATCAGGAGGAGGCAATCAGCCCCAGCATTTT	CASSLSGGGNQPQHF
TRBJ2-1	TRBV4-1	TRBD2	many	TGCGCCAGCAGCCGCTTAGCGGGAAACTCCTACAATGAGCAGTTCTTC	CASSRLAGNSYNEQFF
TRBJ2-2	TRBV27	TRBD2	.	TGTGCCAGCAGCTCCGCACTAGCGATAAACACCGGGGAGCTGTTTTTT	CASSSALAINTGELFF
TRBJ2-6	TRBV7-3	.	.	TGTGCCAGCAGCCGAAGCTCTGGGGCCAACGTCCTGACTTTC	CASSRSSGANVLTF
TRBJ1-3	TRBV9	.	.	TGTGCCAGCAGCGTAGCCTGGCGGACAGCCTCTGGAAACACCATATATTTT	CASSVAWRTASGNTIYF